A selection of T cell receptor beta chains follows, all from one sample in a study of human T cells and chemical hapten exposure. TCRdb reprocessed the RACE reads via MiXCR and lists one record per CDR3 protein. The sample yields roughly 50,000 distinct CDR3 sequences, 9.9% seen once. Sequencing used whole blood, obtained in connection with sensitization to the hapten diphenylcyclopropenone (DPC). The receptors shown here come from a woman aged 40 to 50 with alopecia areata. Some clones in this sample may be carry-over from other donors' samples. The CDR3 runs from the conserved cysteine through the conserved F or W. The D gene is left open where the match is weak. Size is stated for part of the rows, as once, few or many counts, or as a class when the clone is expanded.

cdr3_aa cdr3_nt d_call v_call clone_size j_call
CASSQAGRDSPLHF TGCGCCAGCAGTCAAGCAGGGCGGGATTCACCCCTCCACTTT . TRBV4-1 few TRBJ1-6
CASSTDRQNTDTQYF TGTGCCAGCAGCACAGACAGGCAGAACACAGATACGCAGTATTTT . TRBV6-5 many TRBJ2-3
CASRRNYGIEAFF TGTGCCAGCAGACGAAACTACGGCATAGAAGCTTTCTTT . TRBV12-3/TRBV12-4 many TRBJ1-1
CASSLASAVRGGEQYF TGTGCCAGCAGCTTAGCGAGCGCGGTCAGGGGAGGGGAGCAGTACTTC . TRBV7-8 . TRBJ2-7
CSVEGQGTEAFF TGCAGCGTTGAGGGACAGGGAACTGAAGCTTTCTTT TRBD1 TRBV29-1 many TRBJ1-1
CASSLVGAGGPGDTQYF TGTGCCAGCAGCTTAGTGGGTGCGGGGGGGCCGGGAGATACGCAGTATTTT TRBD2 TRBV7-2 many TRBJ2-3
CASSRTSGSYEQYF TGCGCCAGCAGCCGGACTAGCGGCTCCTACGAGCAGTACTTC TRBD2 TRBV5-1 many TRBJ2-7
CASSYGLLQETQYF TGTGCCAGCAGTTATGGACTGCTACAAGAGACCCAGTACTTC . TRBV6-2/TRBV6-3 . TRBJ2-5
CASSLMRDPSYEQYF TGTGCCAGCAGCTTAATGAGGGACCCCTCCTACGAGCAGTACTTC . TRBV7-3 few TRBJ2-7
CASTPGEGEKLFF TGTGCCAGCACACCAGGGGAGGGTGAAAAACTGTTTTTT . TRBV18 . TRBJ1-4
CASKAGPNTGELFF TGTGCCAGCAAGGCAGGGCCGAACACCGGGGAGCTGTTTTTT . TRBV7-9 few TRBJ2-2
CASSLAVGQAYEQYF TGTGCCAGCAGCTTAGCTGTCGGGCAGGCCTACGAGCAGTACTTC . TRBV7-9 many TRBJ2-7
CASINLASGSDNEQFF TGTGCCAGCATAAATTTGGCTAGCGGGAGCGACAATGAGCAGTTCTTC TRBD2 TRBV11-2 many TRBJ2-1
CSSRGLDTQYF TGCAGCTCACGGGGGTTAGATACGCAGTATTTT . TRBV29-1 . TRBJ2-3
CSARETRRSTDTQYF TGCAGTGCTAGAGAAACGCGACGTAGCACAGATACGCAGTATTTT . TRBV20-1 . TRBJ2-3
CASSVAGTGSDEQFF TGTGCCAGCAGCGTAGCCGGGACAGGGTCCGATGAGCAGTTCTTC TRBD1 TRBV9 few TRBJ2-1
CASSSTGRRAETQYF TGTGCCAGCAGTTCGACAGGGCGGAGGGCGGAGACCCAGTACTTC . TRBV12-3/TRBV12-4 few TRBJ2-5
CASSPLLAQPQHF TGTGCCAGCAGCCCCCTGTTAGCCCAGCCCCAGCATTTT . TRBV12-3/TRBV12-4 few TRBJ1-5
CASSLSPSSEQYF TGTGCCAGCAGTTTATCCCCTAGCAGCGAGCAGTACTTC . TRBV27 . TRBJ2-7
CASSPGGGVKETQYF TGTGCCAGCAGCCCCGGCGGGGGGGTTAAAGAGACCCAGTACTTC TRBD2 TRBV27 few TRBJ2-5
CASSQSSGTGGYEQYF TGTGCCAGCAGCCAATCATCCGGGACAGGGGGTTACGAGCAGTACTTC TRBD1 TRBV3-1 few TRBJ2-7
CASTLSRMGTEAFF TGTGCCAGTACCCTTTCTCGGATGGGCACTGAAGCTTTCTTT . TRBV19 few TRBJ1-1
CASSFDPNTEAFF TGTGCCAGCAGCTTCGACCCGAACACTGAAGCTTTCTTT . TRBV11-2 many TRBJ1-1
CRARLRNTEAFF TGCAGAGCCCGGCTCCGGAACACTGAAGCTTTCTTT . TRBV20-1 few TRBJ1-1
CASSQGTGAGEQFF TGCGCCAGCAGCCAGGGGACAGGGGCTGGTGAGCAGTTCTTC TRBD1 TRBV5-1 . TRBJ2-1
CACASGQNYEQYF TGTGCCTGCGCTTCGGGACAGAACTACGAGCAGTACTTC TRBD1 TRBV12-3/TRBV12-4 . TRBJ2-7
CASSFITHSTDTQYF TGTGCCAGCAGCTTCATCACCCATAGCACAGATACGCAGTATTTT . TRBV12-3/TRBV12-4 few TRBJ2-3
CASSRVAANTGELFF TGCGCCAGCAGTCGGGTGGCAGCGAACACCGGGGAGCTGTTTTTT . TRBV5-1 many TRBJ2-2
CASSFDTQETQYF TGTGCCAGCAGCTTTGACACCCAAGAGACCCAGTACTTC . TRBV5-4 few TRBJ2-5
CASRTGTGSGSYTF TGTGCCAGCAGGACCGGGACAGGCTCAGGAAGCTACACCTTC TRBD1 TRBV7-2 many TRBJ1-2
CASSLQDYEQYF TGTGCCAGCAGCCTACAGGACTACGAGCAGTACTTC . TRBV7-2 . TRBJ2-7
CASSQAAGNEQFF TGTGCCAGCAGCCAAGCCGCTGGGAATGAGCAGTTCTTC . TRBV3-1 many TRBJ2-1